This TCR beta chain was sequenced for a study of T-cell memory formation after mild COVID-19. About the study: For the most part, TCR clusters were specific to one donor.

This clonotype was picked up a small number of times. Trimming removed 6 bases at V and 0 bases at J, with 19 bases between. Germline V gene sequence: CDR1 MNHEY, CDR2 SVGAGI. The CDR3 contains 17 residues. TCRdb recomputed calls from the 5' RACE reads with MiXCR, one row per CDR3 protein. The sample consists of 300,000 or so distinct CDR3 sequences, 15% to 20% of them appearing once. Sequencing used PBMCs or a T cell subset sorted from them (not recorded which). The J gene is TRBJ2-3, the V gene TRBV6-5, with D possibly being TRBD1 (7 bases). This clonotype was obtained from a man aged 18 to 30 who had mild COVID-19 (a few samples of this study predate the infection). Cell type and time point are not known. The CDR3: CASSPYRRGASTDTQYF. The CDR3 DNA sequence: TGTGCCAGCAGCCCTTATCGCAGGGGGGCCAGCACAGATACGCAGTATTTT.